The 28 T cell receptor beta chains given below trace back to one sample, sequenced in a study of blood T cell repertoires in COVID-19 (dated by TCRdb to the early 2020s). The library was obtained by the immunoSEQ multiplex PCR assay. Entries here come from immuneACCESS through TCRdb and include only in-frame sequences with V and J called. Some clones fail to appear in such tables; in the studies checked, an unresolved V gene covers under half of the shortfall, and the cause of the remainder is unknown. The sample records roughly 140,000 clones, roughly 82% of which are singletons. The ten largest clones represent roughly 2.2% of the sample. The specimen was peripheral blood. The source is a man between 65 and 85 years old with acute or convalescent COVID-19.

This chain links TRBV5-1 with TRBJ2-7; 9 bases are shared with TRBD2. CDR1 and CDR2 (germline): SGHRS, YFSETQ. The V and J ends lost 0 bases and 4 bases, in that order; junction bases with no gene match: 8. This CDR3 has 16 residues. CDR3 coding DNA: TGCGCCAGCAGCTTGGGGACTTTAGCGGGAGTTTACGAGCAGTACTTC. Amino acid sequence: CASSLGTLAGVYEQYF.

The gene calls are TRBV25-1 and TRBJ1-1, with TRBD1 identical over 7 bases. V shed 2 bases and J 10 bases; nucleotides not matched to a gene: 4. Per germline, CDR1 MGHDK and CDR2 SYGVNS. CDR3 length equals 12 residues. The CDR3 DNA sequence: TGTGCCAGCAGTGAACCGGACAGGCGAGCTTTCTTT. It yields the protein CASSEPDRRAFF.

V and J are TRBV6-5 and TRBJ1-1, with 11 bases aligning to TRBD1. V was clipped by 7 bases and J by 5 bases; unmatched bases: 6. Germline values: CDR1 MNHEY, CDR2 SVGAGI. The CDR3 loop spans 14 amino acids. In DNA form, the CDR3 reads TGTGCCAGCACCCCGGACAGGGGGCTGACTGAAGCTTTCTTT. Protein product: CASTPDRGLTEAFF.

J is TRBJ2-7 and V is TRBV6-5; TRBD1 agrees at 7 bases. The CDR3 covers 14 residues. Trimming cost V 6 bases and J 0 bases; bases outside gene matches: 5. Germline-derived CDR1 and CDR2 are MNHEY and SVGAGI. CDR3 DNA sequence: TGTGCCAGCAGCCGAGGACAGGACTCCTACGAGCAGTACTTC. The encoded protein is CASSRGQDSYEQYF.

This chain uses TRBV18 with TRBJ1-2; perhaps TRBD1 as D (5 bases). V was shortened by 4 bases and J by 6 bases, with 15 bases between the two germline ends. CDR1 is KGHSH, CDR2 LQKENI, per germline. CDR3 length: 14 amino acids. The DNA of the CDR3 is TGTGCCAGCTCACTAGTGGGACGGAGGGATGGCTACACCTTC. Protein sequence: CASSLVGRRDGYTF.

This chain connects TRBV6-1 to TRBJ2-3, with a possible D match to TRBD1 (6 bases). Trimming shortened V by 3 bases and J by 2 bases, and 9 bases separated the two germline ends. The CDR3 extends over 14 amino acids. Per germline, CDR1 MNHNS and CDR2 SASEGT. CDR3 DNA: TGTGCCAGCAGTGAGGGACACCACACAGATACGCAGTATTTT. It translates to CASSEGHHTDTQYF.

The chain joins TRBV6-5 to TRBJ1-1; a weak D match, TRBD1 (6 bases). This CDR3 contains 13 residues. Germline values: CDR1 MNHEY, CDR2 SVGAGI. V was shortened by 10 bases and J by 3 bases, with 15 bases between the two germline ends. Written as DNA, the CDR3 is TGTGCCACTCTGCGGGGGCCAGACACTGAAGCTTTCTTT. Translated: CATLRGPDTEAFF.

This clone has a single count. CDR3 residues: CASSLVPAGGPGELFF. CDR3 in DNA: TGTGCCAGCAGCTTAGTCCCAGCGGGGGGGCCCGGGGAGCTGTTTTTT. V and J are TRBV7-2 and TRBJ2-2; the match to TRBD2 covers 10 bases. The CDR3 loop spans 16 amino acids. Germline V gene lookup returns CDR1 SGHTA and CDR2 FQGNSA. Unmatched junction bases numbered 5, after V lost 1 base and J lost 6 bases.

V is TRBV5-1 and J is TRBJ1-1; 7 nucleotides align to TRBD1. Losses at the gene ends were 1 base for V and 6 bases for J; bases not matched to a gene: 6. Germline CDR1 and CDR2: SGHRS and YFSETQ. This CDR3 contains 14 residues. Here the CDR3 reads CASSLIGGRSEAFF. CDR3 in DNA: TGCGCCAGCAGCTTGATAGGGGGCAGGTCTGAAGCTTTCTTT.

The CDR3 is CATSRGGTGAEKLFF. The CDR3 bases are TGTGCCACCAGCAGAGGGGGGACAGGGGCCGAAAAACTGTTTTTT. The chain uses TRBV15 and TRBJ1-4; 10 bases match TRBD1. The CDR3 length is 15 residues. The ends lost 1 base at V and 8 bases at J; junction bases unmatched: 4. Per the germline V gene, CDR1 is LNHNV and CDR2 is YYDKDF (reference sequence).

The chain links TRBV5-1 to TRBJ2-5; 9 nucleotides line up with TRBD2. The CDR3 totals 16 residues. Germline CDR1 reads SGHRS; CDR2 reads YFSETQ. V gave up 7 bases and J gave up 6 bases; unmatched junction bases: 16. In DNA form, the CDR3 reads TGCGCCAGCGACACAGGCGGGAGGGCCGCGCGTCAGACCCAGTACTTC. This gives the protein CASDTGGRAARQTQYF.

The genes are TRBV5-5 and TRBJ1-5; weak D call: TRBD1 (6 bases). The CDR3 extends over 14 amino acids. Between the trimmed V and J ends, which lost 0 bases and 5 bases, there was a span of 9 bases. Germline V gene lookup returns CDR1 SGHKS and CDR2 YYEKEE (reference sequence). CDR3 amino acids: CASSLASGDQPQHF. In DNA form, the CDR3 reads TGTGCCAGCAGCTTGGCGTCAGGGGATCAGCCCCAGCATTTT. Supplemented by reference TRBV5-5 and TRBJ1-5, the full variable domain reads DAGVTQSPTHLIKTRGQQVTLRCSPISGHKSVSWYQQVLGQGPQFIFQYYEKEERGRGNFPDRFSARQFPNYSSELNVNALLLGDSALYLCASSLASGDQPQHFGDGTRLSIL.

This clone was recorded a few times. This chain links TRBV18 with TRBJ2-2; possible D gene TRBD1, 5 bases. In germline, CDR1 is KGHSH, CDR2 LQKENI. The CDR3 totals 16 residues. The V gene lost 1 base and the J gene lost 0 bases, with 9 bases spanning the gap. In DNA, the CDR3 is TGTGCCAGCTCACCACAGGAAGGGGCGAACACCGGGGAGCTGTTTTTT. Protein product: CASSPQEGANTGELFF.

V and J are TRBV11-1 and TRBJ2-1; D is perhaps TRBD1 (6 bases). Trimming took 2 bases from V and 12 from J, leaving 8 bases between them. Germline V gives CDR1 SGHAT, CDR2 FQDESV (reference sequence). The CDR3 is 11 amino acids. The CDR3: CASSLTGMQFF. The CDR3 nucleotides read TGTGCCAGCAGCTTAACAGGGATGCAGTTCTTC. Using reference TRBV11-1 and TRBJ2-1 for the parts outside the CDR3, the full variable domain is EAEVAQSPRYKITEKSQAVAFWCDPISGHATLYWYRQILGQGPELLVQFQDESVVDDSQLPKDRFSAERLKGVDSTLKIQPAELGDSAMYLCASSLTGMQFFGPGTRLTVL.

The rearrangement uses TRBV19 and TRBJ1-5; D is unresolved. With 5 bases removed from V and 3 bases from J, the gap between germline ends came to 14 bases. The CDR3 runs to 15 residues. Germline V gene lookup returns CDR1 LNHDA and CDR2 SQIVND (reference sequence). For the CDR3, the DNA is TGTGCCAGTAGTCCCCCAGGTCCCCTCAATCAGCCCCAGCATTTT. It codes for CASSPPGPLNQPQHF.

This clone was seen repeatedly, ten times or more. The rearrangement links TRBV19 to TRBJ2-7; D not resolved. The CDR3 is 13 residues long. V lost 1 base, J lost 5 bases, and 9 bases lay in between. Germline CDR1 and CDR2: LNHDA and SQIVND (reference sequence). The CDR3 region has the DNA TGTGCCAGTAGTATAGTCATTCGGGACGAGCAGTACTTC. It codes for CASSIVIRDEQYF.

The V call is TRBV2, the J call TRBJ1-1; D is perhaps TRBD1 (5 bases). CDR3 length equals 13 residues. Germline CDR1 is SNHLY and CDR2 is FYNNEI. Deletions cut 6 bases from V and 4 bases from J, with 12 bases between. This CDR3 reads CASRPTGGTEAFF. DNA of the CDR3: TGTGCCAGCAGACCCACGGGGGGCACTGAAGCTTTCTTT.

The chain joins TRBV7-9 to TRBJ2-7, with 9 bases lining up with TRBD1. Unmatched junction bases numbered 9, after V lost 5 bases and J lost 4 bases. The length of the CDR3 is 15 residues. The germline V gene has CDR1 SEHNR and CDR2 FQNEAQ (reference sequence). The CDR3: CASSHPGQGLYEQYF. For the CDR3, the DNA is TGTGCCAGCAGCCACCCGGGACAGGGTCTTTACGAGCAGTACTTC.

The chain couples TRBV13 to TRBJ1-1; weak D call: TRBD1 (5 bases). Germline-derived CDR1 and CDR2 are PRHDT and FYEKMQ (reference sequence). Trimming stripped 0 bases from V and 10 bases from J, with 9 bases between. The CDR3 spans 12 residues. CDR3 protein: CASSLGPGGAFF. CDR3 DNA: TGTGCCAGCAGCTTAGGTCCGGGGGGAGCTTTCTTT.

The V gene is TRBV9, the J gene TRBJ2-2; 13 nucleotides agree with TRBD2. After removal of 4 bases from V and 1 base from J, the junction contained 4 bases not matched to a gene. The CDR3 covers 17 residues. Germline V gene lookup returns CDR1 SGDLS and CDR2 YYNGEE. The DNA for the CDR3 is TGTGCCAGCAGCCCACGGACTAGCGGGGGGAACACCGGGGAGCTGTTTTTT. Its translation: CASSPRTSGGNTGELFF.

J is TRBJ1-3 and V is TRBV11-2; no clear D. This CDR3 has 14 amino acids. Deletions cut 0 bases from V and 4 bases from J, with 7 bases between. Per germline, CDR1 SGHAT and CDR2 FQNNGV. This CDR3 is CASSLDPLGNTIYF. CDR3 DNA sequence: TGTGCCAGCAGCTTAGACCCCTTGGGAAACACCATATATTTT.

The chain carries TRBV13 and TRBJ1-5; 10 nucleotides line up with TRBD1. Germline V gene lookup returns CDR1 PRHDT and CDR2 FYEKMQ (reference sequence). The CDR3 is made up of 16 amino acids. Trimming at V came to 4 bases and at J to 6 bases, leaving 9 bases not matched to a gene. CDR3: CASSSSRQGASQPQHF. As DNA, the CDR3 is TGTGCCAGCAGCTCTAGCCGACAGGGGGCCTCTCAGCCCCAGCATTTT.

CDR3: CASSLDRYGYTF. The DNA for the CDR3 is TGTGCCAGCAGCCTAGACAGGTATGGCTACACCTTC. The rearrangement links TRBV6-5 to TRBJ1-2, with D tentatively TRBD1 (6 bases). The CDR3 extends over 12 amino acids. The ends were cut back, 6 bases at V and 5 bases at J, with 10 bases in the middle. The germline V gene has CDR1 MNHEY and CDR2 SVGAGI.

J is TRBJ1-6 and V is TRBV9; D may be TRBD1 (6 bases). Trimming stripped 4 bases from V and 8 bases from J, with 16 bases between. Germline CDR1 is SGDLS and CDR2 is YYNGEE. There are 15 residues in the CDR3. The CDR3 sequence is CASSSSPGEDSPLHF. The CDR3 DNA reads TGTGCCAGCAGCTCTAGCCCAGGGGAAGATTCACCCCTCCACTTT.

In its sample, this clone was seen a few times. CDR3 DNA sequence: TGTGCCACCAGTGATCCCTGGAACACTGAAGCTTTCTTT. This codes for CATSDPWNTEAFF. This chain links TRBV24-1 with TRBJ1-1; D gene uncertain. The CDR3 sequence is 13 residues long. Per the germline V gene, CDR1 is KGHDR and CDR2 is SFDVKD. The V end was cut by 3 bases, the J end by 1 base, with 5 bases between.

The CDR3 bases are TGTGCCAGCAGCCCAACTCTAGCGGGACTCAACAATGAGCAGTTCTTC. Amino acid sequence: CASSPTLAGLNNEQFF. This sequence joins TRBV9 and TRBJ2-1; 9 bases line up with TRBD2. The CDR3 consists of 16 residues. The V and J ends lost 4 bases and 5 bases, in that order; junction bases with no gene match: 10. CDR1 is SGDLS, CDR2 YYNGEE, per germline.

The chain is built from TRBV29-1 and TRBJ1-3; D perhaps matches TRBD1 (5 bases). This CDR3 comprises 12 residues. The germline V gene encodes CDR1 SQVTM and CDR2 ANQGSEA. The germline V and J ends were trimmed by 7 bases and 1 base, with 8 bases remaining between them. As DNA, the CDR3 is TGCAGCGCCGGGGGGTCTGGAAACACCATATATTTT. Its protein product is CSAGGSGNTIYF. Filled out from reference TRBV29-1 and TRBJ1-3, the complete variable domain reads SAVISQKPSRDICQRGTSLTIQCQVDSQVTMMFWYRQQPGQSLTLIATANQGSEATYESGFVIDKFPISRPNLTFSTLTVSNMSPEDSSIYLCSAGGSGNTIYFGEGSWLTVV.

CDR3: CASSHEPGTRTGELFF. The DNA of the CDR3 is TGTGCCAGCAGCCATGAACCCGGGACTAGGACCGGGGAGCTGTTTTTT. The gene calls are TRBV3-1 (or the pseudogene TRBV3-2) and TRBJ2-2; 8 positions agree with TRBD2. Germline CDR1 reads LGHDT; CDR2 reads YNNKEL (reference sequence). Trimming removed 3 bases from V and 5 bases from J; junction bases left unmatched: 8. This CDR3 is 16 amino acids long.